The rows below give T cell receptor beta chains drawn from one sample of a study of blood T cell repertoires in COVID-19. Generated by immunoSEQ multiplex PCR, the TCRdb table keeps only in-frame clones and is missing some. This sample has approximately 230,000 clones; nearly 90% occur once, and the top ten carry around 3.3%. The sequencing input was peripheral blood. These receptors were obtained from a man between 18 and 29 years old with active or convalescent COVID-19. The CDR3 runs from the conserved cysteine through the conserved F or W. Fields, in order: clone size, V gene, D gene, J gene, CDR3 DNA, CDR3 protein. The D gene is left open where the match is weak. A clone size is listed for some rows: how often the clone was seen (once, few, many), or a class if it is expanded.

NA	TRBV25-1	NA	TRBJ1-1	TGTGCCAGCAGTGAGCGGTTTGGCACTGAAGCTTTCTTT	CASSERFGTEAFF
NA	TRBV15	NA	TRBJ1-3	TGTGCCACCAGCAGTTCCAGGGACTTCGGAAACACCATATATTTT	CATSSSRDFGNTIYF
NA	TRBV7-9	NA	TRBJ1-1	TGTGCCAGCAGTTTTCAGGAGAACACTGAAGCTTTCTTT	CASSFQENTEAFF
NA	TRBV9	NA	TRBJ1-5	TGTGCCAGCAGCCCCGGGAAGGCGGCGATCGGCAATCAGCCCCAGCATTTT	CASSPGKAAIGNQPQHF
NA	TRBV4-3	TRBD2	TRBJ2-1	TGCGCCAGCAGCCGGGTGGAAGCGGGAGGGCCGGTAAATGAGCAGTTCTTC	CASSRVEAGGPVNEQFF
NA	TRBV7-8	NA	TRBJ2-7	TGTGCCAGCAGCTACCTCCCGAGGTCCCACGAGCAGTACTTC	CASSYLPRSHEQYF
NA	TRBV28	NA	TRBJ2-1	TGTGCCAGCAGTTTATCTGAGCCTTACAATGAGCAGTTCTTC	CASSLSEPYNEQFF
NA	TRBV24-1	TRBD2	TRBJ2-2	TGTGCCACCCATAGTACGGGGGGTAACACCGGGGAGCTGTTTTTT	CATHSTGGNTGELFF
NA	TRBV19	NA	TRBJ1-2	TGTGCCAGTACCCTCGGGGGGGCTAACTATGGCTACACCTTC	CASTLGGANYGYTF
once	TRBV29-1	TRBD1	TRBJ2-3	TGCAGCGTAGAAGGCGGACAGGGGGCAGATACGCAGTATTTT	CSVEGGQGADTQYF
NA	TRBV7-3	TRBD1	TRBJ2-5	TGTGCCAGCAGCTCCAACAGGGGAGAGACCCAGTACTTC	CASSSNRGETQYF
few	TRBV5-1	NA	TRBJ2-7	TGCGCCAGCAGCGAAACTAGCGAGCAGTACTTC	CASSETSEQYF